These 32 T cell receptor beta chains came from one sample sequenced in a study of long-term antiretroviral therapy in people with HIV. Sequencing used immunoSEQ v3.0 at survey level. Profiling relied on immunoSEQ multiplex PCR, and the TCRdb table lists in-frame clones only, not all of them. The table includes 20,000 to 25,000 clones, approximately 84% detected once. Material: unsorted PBMCs, obtained 0.5 years after starting antiretroviral therapy. All receptors come from a young man with HIV.

V is TRBV7-7 and J is TRBJ2-5; D is perhaps TRBD2 (7 bases). CDR1 is SSHAT and CDR2 is FNYEAQ in the germline V gene (reference sequence). V was cut by 6 bases and J by 4 bases, with 15 bases left in between. This CDR3 region has 14 residues. In DNA, the CDR3 is TGTGCCAGCAGTGTAGGGGGGGTTGCAGAGACCCAGTACTTC. Amino acid sequence: CASSVGGVAETQYF.

V gene TRBV6-1 combines with J gene TRBJ2-2, with D perhaps given as TRBD1 or TRBD2 (5 bases each). V lost 2 bases and J lost 1, with 11 bases in between. Germline-derived CDR1 and CDR2 are MNHNS and SASEGT. The CDR3 is 16 amino acids. CDR3 nucleotide sequence: TGTGCCAGCAGTGAACTCCGGGACCTGAACACCGGGGAGCTGTTTTTT. Protein product: CASSELRDLNTGELFF.

This chain connects TRBV5-6 to TRBJ1-5; D might be TRBD1 (5 bases). CDR3 size: 16 residues. CDR1 and CDR2 from the germline V gene are SGHDT and YYEEEE. With 1 base removed from V and 0 bases from J, the gap between germline ends came to 11 bases. DNA of the CDR3: TGTGCCAGCAGCTTGTGGGGGACGGATAGCAATCAGCCCCAGCATTTT. Translating gives CASSLWGTDSNQPQHF. The whole variable domain, filled in from reference TRBV5-6 and TRBJ1-5, reads DAGVTQSPTHLIKTRGQQVTLRCSPKSGHDTVSWYQQALGQGPQFIFQYYEEEERQRGNFPDRFSGHQFPNYSSELNVNALLLGDSALYLCASSLWGTDSNQPQHFGDGTRLSIL.

This chain uses TRBV7-2 with TRBJ1-5; 7 bases align to TRBD1. The V segment lost 1 base and the J segment 3 bases; nucleotides outside the gene matches: 3. This CDR3 contains 15 residues. Germline CDR1 SGHTA, CDR2 FQGNSA. CDR3 DNA sequence: TGTGCCAGCAGCTTAGGGGACAGCCTCAATCAGCCCCAGCATTTT. It translates to CASSLGDSLNQPQHF. The full variable domain, rest sourced from reference TRBV7-2 and TRBJ1-5, is GAGVSQSPSNKVTEKGKDVELRCDPISGHTALYWYRQSLGQGLEFLIYFQGNSAPDKSGLPSDRFSAERTGGSVSTLTIQRTQQEDSAVYLCASSLGDSLNQPQHFGDGTRLSIL.

The chain links TRBV27 to TRBJ1-5; D is unclear. Germline CDR1 reads MNHEY; CDR2 reads SMNVEV (reference sequence). The CDR3 spans 13 residues. V dropped 3 bases and J dropped 4 bases, with 7 bases sitting between them. The CDR3 DNA reads as TGTGCCAGCAGTTTGGCGTGGAATCAGCCCCAGCATTTT. Its protein product is CASSLAWNQPQHF.

This clone was detected once. J is TRBJ1-1 and V is TRBV6-5; D might be TRBD1 (6 bases). V shed 5 bases and J shed 3 bases, with 13 bases lying between them. Germline-derived CDR1 and CDR2 are MNHEY and SVGAGI. The CDR3 loop spans 14 amino acids. The CDR3 region is CASSVQGTHTEAFF. The CDR3 DNA is TGTGCCAGCAGTGTTCAGGGGACACACACTGAAGCTTTCTTT.

This clone was seen a handful of times. The rearrangement uses TRBV6-5 and TRBJ2-7; D gene ambiguous. This CDR3 comprises 15 residues. Trimming removed 2 bases at V and 3 bases at J, with 14 bases between. Per the germline V gene, CDR1 is MNHEY and CDR2 is SVGAGI. CDR3 coding DNA: TGTGCCAGCAGTTACAGGGAACTTAATTACTACGAGCAGTACTTC. It codes for CASSYRELNYYEQYF.

This clone appeared once. This CDR3 is CASSPLAGGRYEQFF. CDR3 bases: TGTGCCAGCAGTCCCCTTGCGGGGGGGCGCTATGAGCAGTTCTTC. The chain combines TRBV6-1 with TRBJ2-1; 9 positions match TRBD2. In germline, CDR1 is MNHNS, CDR2 SASEGT. The V and J ends lost 5 bases and 8 bases, in that order; junction bases with no gene match: 10. CDR3 length: 15 amino acids.

The chain combines TRBV4-3 with TRBJ2-2, with 7 bases that match TRBD1. The CDR3 spans 18 residues. The trim removed 1 base at V and 1 base at J, leaving 9 bases unmatched. Per the germline V gene, CDR1 is LGHNA and CDR2 is YSLEER. For the CDR3, the DNA is TGCGCCAGCAGCCAAGTCCCAAGAAGGGGGCAGAACACCGGGGAGCTGTTTTTT. Translated: CASSQVPRRGQNTGELFF.

V is TRBV28 and J is TRBJ1-2; possibly TRBD1 for D (6 bases). Looked up from germline, CDR1 is MDHEN and CDR2 is SYDVKM. The CDR3 is 15 residues long. Trimming took off 4 bases at V and 6 bases at J, with 18 bases between the two ends. CDR3 amino acids: CASSSRRGGLDGYTF. The CDR3 DNA reads TGTGCCAGCAGTTCTCGCCGGGGGGGGCTTGATGGCTACACCTTC.

This chain connects TRBV11-3 to TRBJ2-3; no definite D call. In germline, CDR1 is SGHNT, CDR2 YENEEA. The CDR3 is 13 amino acids. The ends were cut back, 3 bases at V and 0 bases at J, with 4 bases in the middle. CDR3 DNA sequence: TGTGCCAGCAGCTTCAGCAGCACAGATACGCAGTATTTT. This sequence encodes CASSFSSTDTQYF.

This chain links TRBV21-1 with TRBJ2-7; the table assigns TRBD2, which was not confirmed against the DNA. TRBV21-1 is a listed pseudogene. The CDR3 is made up of 13 amino acids. The CDR3 bases are TGTGCCAGCAGCAAAGACTCCACCTACGAGCAGTACTTC. It yields the protein CASSKDSTYEQYF.

This chain connects TRBV2 to TRBJ2-7; D may be TRBD1 (7 bases). In germline, CDR1 is SNHLY, CDR2 FYNNEI. Trimming pared 6 bases from V and 3 bases from J, leaving 18 bases between. The length of the CDR3 is 15 residues. The CDR3 protein is CASRERRQGGYEQYF. The CDR3 DNA reads TGTGCCAGCAGGGAAAGGCGGCAGGGGGGCTACGAGCAGTACTTC.

The table lists this clone with a count of one. The chain couples TRBV7-2 to TRBJ2-6, with unresolved D. The CDR3 consists of 13 residues. V was trimmed by 7 bases and J by 4 bases, leaving 8 bases between them. CDR1 is SGHTA and CDR2 is FQGNSA in the germline V gene. CDR3 sequence (DNA): TGTGCCAGCACCTCGGACGGGGCCAACGTCCTGACTTTC. This codes for CASTSDGANVLTF.

The chain couples TRBV11-2 to TRBJ2-5; perhaps TRBD2 as D (5 bases). V lost 1 base to trimming and J lost 5 bases, with 14 bases between them. From germline, CDR1 is SGHAT and CDR2 FQNNGV. This CDR3 has 15 residues. In nucleotides, the CDR3 is TGTGCCAGCAGCTTAGTGGCGGGTTCGGTGGAGACCCAGTACTTC. Translating it yields CASSLVAGSVETQYF.

This clone was counted a single time. The chain combines TRBV7-9 with TRBJ1-5; 7 bases align to TRBD1. This CDR3 has 15 residues. Unmatched junction bases numbered 2, after V lost 2 bases and J lost 1 base. Germline CDR1 is SEHNR and CDR2 is FQNEAQ (reference sequence). CDR3 in DNA: TGTGCCAGCAGCTTAACAGGGGAGAGCAATCAGCCCCAGCATTTT. It encodes CASSLTGESNQPQHF. The full variable domain, with the rest looked up from reference TRBV7-9 and TRBJ1-5, is DTGVSQNPRHKITKRGQNVTFRCDPISEHNRLYWYRQTLGQGPEFLTYFQNEAQLEKSRLLSDRFSAERPKGSFSTLEIQRTEQGDSAMYLCASSLTGESNQPQHFGDGTRLSIL.

This clone was observed a few times. The chain carries TRBV7-9 and TRBJ1-1; D is undetermined. CDR1 SEHNR and CDR2 FQNEAQ come from the germline V gene (reference sequence). The V and J ends lost 5 bases and 0 bases respectively, with 10 bases between them. This CDR3 is 14 amino acids long. The DNA of the CDR3 is TGTGCCAGCAGCGAGATGGCGTTGAACACTGAAGCTTTCTTT. Its translation: CASSEMALNTEAFF.

This chain links TRBV28 with TRBJ2-7; D could derive from TRBD1 or TRBD2 (5 bases each). V was clipped by 3 bases and J by 3 bases, with 18 bases between them. Germline CDR1 reads MDHEN; CDR2 reads SYDVKM. This CDR3 is built from 16 residues. CDR3: CASSLVPGPGIYEQYF. The DNA for the CDR3 is TGTGCCAGCAGTTTGGTTCCGGGACCCGGGATCTACGAGCAGTACTTC.

This clone was counted a few times. The rearrangement uses TRBV7-9 and TRBJ2-7, with D possibly matching TRBD1 (6 bases). The CDR3 sequence is 14 residues long. Trimming left V 2 bases short and J 0 bases short, with 8 bases between. CDR1 and CDR2 (germline): SEHNR, FQNEAQ (reference sequence). The CDR3 region has the DNA TGTGCCAGCAGCTTAATACAGGGCTCCTACGAGCAGTACTTC. Translating gives CASSLIQGSYEQYF.

This sequence joins TRBV27 and TRBJ2-7; D is undetermined. Germline V CDR1 and CDR2: MNHEY, SMNVEV (reference sequence). The CDR3 runs 13 residues. The V gene lost 5 bases and the J gene lost 3 bases, with 11 bases spanning the gap. Written as DNA, the CDR3 is TGTGCCAGCAGTGATACGGCCAGCTACGAGCAGTACTTC. Encoded protein: CASSDTASYEQYF.

This chain connects TRBV6-4 to TRBJ2-3, with a tentative D call TRBD1 (6 bases). From germline, CDR1 is MRHNA and CDR2 SNTAGT. Trimming removed 2 bases at V and 3 bases at J, with 15 bases between. The length of the CDR3 is 16 residues. The CDR3 is CASSDVPGAETDTQYF. The CDR3 DNA reads TGTGCCAGCAGTGACGTCCCAGGGGCAGAAACAGATACGCAGTATTTT.

This rearrangement joins TRBV4-3 to TRBJ2-1; TRBD2 matches at 10 bases. The CDR3 totals 15 residues. V lost 2 bases and J lost 8; bases outside the gene matches: 6. Per the germline V gene, CDR1 is LGHNA and CDR2 is YSLEER. CDR3 nucleotide sequence: TGCGCCAGCAGCCAACTGGAAGGACTAGCGGATGAGCAGTTCTTC. Protein sequence: CASSQLEGLADEQFF.

The chain uses TRBV7-9 and TRBJ1-3, with D possibly TRBD1 on 5 matching bases. The CDR3 is 14 residues long. Trimming removed 5 bases at V and 4 bases at J, with 12 bases between. Per the germline V gene, CDR1 is SEHNR and CDR2 is FQNEAQ (reference sequence). This CDR3 is CASSRGHEGNTIYF. DNA of the CDR3: TGTGCCAGCAGCCGCGGACACGAGGGAAACACCATATATTTT.

This clone is judged medium-sized. V usage is TRBV14 and J usage is TRBJ1-6; D is uncertain. This CDR3 is 15 amino acids long. V lost 3 bases and J 8 bases, leaving 14 bases between the germline ends. Germline V CDR1 and CDR2: SGHDN, FVKESK. The CDR3 nucleotides are TGTGCCAGCAGCCACTTTCCCCTGGGCTATTCACCCCTCCACTTT. It yields the protein CASSHFPLGYSPLHF.

This rearrangement joins TRBV2 to TRBJ1-6; 8 bases are a match to TRBD1. CDR1 and CDR2 (germline): SNHLY, FYNNEI. The trim removed 7 bases at V and 5 bases at J, leaving 10 bases unmatched. This CDR3 contains 16 residues. CDR3 in amino acids: CASIGDRGLNNSPLHF. CDR3 sequence (DNA): TGTGCCAGCATCGGTGACAGGGGCCTCAATAATTCACCCCTCCACTTT.

The chain recombines TRBV4-1 with TRBJ2-2; 15 bases agree with TRBD2. This CDR3 has 17 amino acids. Germline V CDR1 and CDR2: MGHRA, YSYEKL. J lost 6 bases, V lost 4 bases, and 6 bases had no gene match. Here the CDR3 reads CASSLSGLAGGPGELFF. The CDR3 nucleotides read TGCGCCAGCAGCCTCTCAGGACTAGCGGGAGGGCCCGGGGAGCTGTTTTTT.

V is TRBV7-9 and J is TRBJ1-1, with TRBD1 as a possible D gene (6 bases). Trimming pared 2 bases from V and 5 bases from J, leaving 12 bases between. The CDR3 is 14 residues long. Germline-derived CDR1 and CDR2 are SEHNR and FQNEAQ (reference sequence). CDR3 loop: CASSLLSGDTEAFF. The CDR3 DNA sequence: TGTGCCAGCAGCTTACTATCAGGGGATACTGAAGCTTTCTTT.

This rearrangement joins TRBV18 to TRBJ1-1, with TRBD1 identical over 8 bases. The CDR3 length is 14 residues. V shed 5 bases and J 1 base; nucleotides not matched to a gene: 3. Germline V gene lookup returns CDR1 KGHSH and CDR2 LQKENI. CDR3 sequence: CASSSGGANTEAFF. CDR3 in DNA: TGTGCCAGCTCATCAGGGGGCGCGAACACTGAAGCTTTCTTT.

The V and J genes are TRBV18 and TRBJ1-6; D not resolved. V gave up 6 bases and J gave up 7 bases, with 7 bases separating them. Germline V gives CDR1 KGHSH, CDR2 LQKENI. The CDR3 has 12 residues. The CDR3 nucleotides are TGTGCCAGCTCGCAAGAAAATTCACCCCTCCACTTT. This codes for CASSQENSPLHF.

This clone was seen only once. The chain carries TRBV13 and TRBJ2-7; D is possibly TRBD1 (6 bases). The ends were cut back, 4 bases at V and 5 bases at J, with 18 bases in the middle. The CDR3 sequence is 15 residues long. In germline, CDR1 is PRHDT, CDR2 FYEKMQ (reference sequence). CDR3 amino acids: CASSWGLQPGDEQYF. The CDR3 DNA is TGTGCCAGCAGCTGGGGGCTACAACCTGGGGACGAGCAGTACTTC.

The chain carries TRBV5-1 and TRBJ2-3; D is undetermined. CDR3 length: 12 residues. The V gene lost 2 bases and the J gene lost 2 bases, with 3 bases spanning the gap. CDR1 is SGHRS, CDR2 YFSETQ, per germline. CDR3 in DNA: TGCGCCAGCAGCTTTTACACAGATACGCAGTATTTT. It translates to CASSFYTDTQYF.

This clone was observed a single time. This chain joins TRBV29-1 and TRBJ1-5; D may be TRBD1 (6 bases). The CDR3 consists of 14 residues. The ends were cut back, 4 bases at V and 4 bases at J, with 14 bases in the middle. CDR1 SQVTM and CDR2 ANQGSEA come from the germline V gene. CDR3 region: CSVAEGEGNQPQHF. CDR3 sequence (DNA): TGCAGCGTTGCGGAGGGGGAAGGAAATCAGCCCCAGCATTTT.